The rows below give T cell receptor beta chains drawn from one sample of a study of T cells in Graves' hyperthyroidism and ophthalmopathy. TCRdb re-called the multiplex PCR reads through MiXCR, storing one row per CDR3 protein. The table lists 350,000 or so distinct CDR3 sequences, 15% to 20% of them singletons. Material: blood. These receptor sequences come from a woman in her forties or fifties with Graves' hyperthyroidism. The CDR3 runs from the conserved cysteine through the conserved F or W. Expanded clones are given a class, and other clones once, few, many or no size at all.

J gene: TRBJ2-2; V gene: TRBV10-3; clone size: few; CDR3 protein: CAISDPAGQYTGELFF
J gene: TRBJ1-4; V gene: TRBV2; clone size: many; CDR3 protein: CASLWRGNEKLFF
J gene: TRBJ1-5; V gene: TRBV11-2; clone size: -; CDR3 protein: CASSRGNSFTNQPQHF
J gene: TRBJ2-3; V gene: TRBV20-1; clone size: -; CDR3 protein: CSASVLLAGFTDTQYF
J gene: TRBJ2-1; V gene: TRBV3-1; clone size: -; CDR3 protein: CASTHRGSYNEQFF
J gene: TRBJ2-4; V gene: TRBV28; clone size: few; CDR3 protein: CASSLELAGVKNIQYF
J gene: TRBJ1-1; V gene: TRBV6-6; clone size: few; CDR3 protein: CASSYEMGTEAFF
J gene: TRBJ1-2; V gene: TRBV6-1; clone size: many; CDR3 protein: CASGAEGRGYTF
J gene: TRBJ1-2; V gene: TRBV5-6; clone size: -; CDR3 protein: CASSIRDIGGYTF
J gene: TRBJ2-1; V gene: TRBV11-2; clone size: many; CDR3 protein: CASSLLGGNNEQFF
J gene: TRBJ2-1; V gene: TRBV29-1; clone size: few; CDR3 protein: CSVDGGSFYNEQFF
J gene: TRBJ2-2; V gene: TRBV15; clone size: -; CDR3 protein: CATSRDEASGRWTGELFF
J gene: TRBJ1-4; V gene: TRBV20-1; clone size: few; CDR3 protein: CSASMWGEKLFF
J gene: TRBJ1-4; V gene: TRBV12-3/TRBV12-4; clone size: many; CDR3 protein: CASSLMGGPNEKLFF
J gene: TRBJ1-1; V gene: TRBV10-3; clone size: -; CDR3 protein: CAIRPGQAEAFF
J gene: TRBJ2-1; V gene: TRBV7-8; clone size: many; CDR3 protein: CASSLVSYNEQFF